This T cell receptor beta chain was sequenced in a study of shared clonotypes between healthy human individuals. Study-level background: There were three CD4 naive, three CD4 memory, two CD8 naive and one CD8 memory plates per donor.

Measured with immunoSEQ multiplex PCR; TCRdb has only the in-frame clones, and not every one. The sample comprises millions of clones, about 95% of which are singletons, and 1.1% rests with the top ten. J was trimmed by 1 base and V by 1 base; bases with no gene match: 0. Germline V gene data show CDR1 as SGHAT and CDR2 as FQDESV (reference sequence). The CDR3 spans 14 residues. Naive CD8 cells lacked CD45RO, underwent positive selection for CCR7 and left out terminally differentiated effector memory CD45RA+ cells. Caucasian adults residing in Nashville, Tennessee made up all the donors. The sequenced sample was naive CD8+ T cells sorted from blood. V and J are TRBV11-1 and TRBJ2-5, with 7 bases that match TRBD2. The receptor was isolated from a man between 18 and 35 years old in good health. In DNA form, the CDR3 reads TGTGCCAGCAGCTTAGGGGGGGGCCAAGAGACCCAGTACTTC. Protein sequence: CASSLGGGQETQYF.